These 12 T cell receptor beta chains were sequenced from one sample in a study of CD8 T cells in Susac syndrome (dated by TCRdb to between 2017 and 2020). Libraries came from the immunoSEQ multiplex PCR assay. RNA was extracted using the RNeasy kit, and roughly 0.5 to 1 microgram was reverse transcribed with random hexamers. The public reads were reanalyzed by TCRdb: fastp trimming at Q25, MiXCR alignment, in-frame beta chains only. Identical CDR3 proteins give one entry, which carries the most common genes and DNA. For this sample there are hundreds of thousands of distinct CDR3 sequences; about nine tenths appear just once. The ten largest account for around 0.18% of the sample. Sequenced input: CD8+ T cells from PBMCs. Receptors were obtained from a human donor with multiple sclerosis.

The chain has TRBV7-9 and TRBJ2-7; 12 positions agree with TRBD2. There are 17 residues in the CDR3. Germline V gene lookup returns CDR1 SEHNR and CDR2 FQNEAQ (reference sequence). V shed 4 bases and J 0 bases; nucleotides not matched to a gene: 7. The CDR3 DNA reads TGTGCCAGCAGCTCGTCTAGCGGGAGGGGGGGCTCCTACGAGCAGTACTTC. The encoded protein is CASSSSSGRGGSYEQYF.

The rearrangement links TRBV19 to TRBJ1-1; D not resolved. The CDR3 runs to 14 residues. V was clipped by 6 bases and J by 4 bases, with 15 bases between them. The germline CDR1 and CDR2 sequences are LNHDA and SQIVND (reference sequence). CDR3 sequence (DNA): TGTGCCAGTAGGGGGATGGAGTGGGGCACTGAAGCTTTCTTT. Protein: CASRGMEWGTEAFF.

The rearrangement joins TRBV5-6 to TRBJ2-7; TRBD1 matches 7 bases. The J segment lost 5 bases and the V segment lost 0 bases, leaving 8 bases of the junction unmatched. CDR1 is SGHDT, CDR2 YYEEEE, per germline. The CDR3 is 15 residues long. The CDR3 nucleotides are TGTGCCAGCAGCTTGGTCAGGGGGAGTATGGACGAGCAGTACTTC. It translates to CASSLVRGSMDEQYF.

The CDR3 nucleotides read TGTGCCAGTAGTAGCCTTAGCGGGGGGGCGTACAATGAGCAGTTCTTC. Its protein is CASSSLSGGAYNEQFF. The chain combines TRBV19 with TRBJ2-1; 11 nucleotides align to TRBD2. The CDR3 loop spans 16 amino acids. The V gene end was trimmed by 4 bases and the J gene end by 4 bases; junction bases not matched to a gene: 6. Germline V gene data show CDR1 as LNHDA and CDR2 as SQIVND (reference sequence).

The sample holds a few counts of this clonotype. The chain uses TRBV4-2 and TRBJ2-5; TRBD2 matches at 11 bases. CDR1 and CDR2 (germline): LGHNA, YNFKEQ. V was pared by 4 bases and J by 5 bases, with 6 bases of the junction left unmatched. This CDR3 is 15 amino acids long. The CDR3 DNA reads as TGTGCCAGCAGCCCCTATAGCGGGGGGGACGAGACCCAGTACTTC. Its protein product is CASSPYSGGDETQYF.

The chain combines TRBV27 with TRBJ2-1; 9 bases map to TRBD2. V was clipped by 5 bases and J by 4 bases; unmatched bases: 9. The CDR3 extends over 16 amino acids. The germline gives CDR1 MNHEY, CDR2 SMNVEV (reference sequence). CDR3 amino acids: CASSPMAGGAYNEQFF. The CDR3 bases are TGTGCCAGCAGTCCGATGGCGGGAGGGGCGTACAATGAGCAGTTCTTC.

The chain is built from TRBV20-1 and TRBJ1-1; TRBD1 is a possible D gene (5 bases). The CDR3 runs to 13 residues. V lost 3 bases, J lost 7 bases, and 15 bases lay in between. Per germline, CDR1 DFQATT and CDR2 SNEGSKA (reference sequence). CDR3 bases: TGCAGTGCTAGGGCCTTGACGGGGCTTGAAGCTTTCTTT. Encoded protein: CSARALTGLEAFF.

V is TRBV25-1 and J is TRBJ2-5, with D tentatively TRBD2 (5 bases). This CDR3 has 14 amino acids. The V gene lost 2 bases and the J gene lost 5 bases, with 12 bases spanning the gap. The V gene's germline CDR1 is MGHDK and CDR2 SYGVNS. The CDR3 region is CASSEEGAAETQYF. CDR3 sequence (DNA): TGTGCCAGCAGTGAAGAGGGAGCAGCGGAGACCCAGTACTTC. Complete variable domain (other parts from reference TRBV25-1 and TRBJ2-5): EADIYQTPRYLVIGTGKKITLECSQTMGHDKMYWYQQDPGMELHLIHYSYGVNSTEKGDLSSESTVSRIRTEHFPLTLESARPSHTSQYLCASSEEGAAETQYFGPGTRLLVL.

The V call is TRBV7-9, the J call TRBJ2-1; TRBD2 matches 9 bases. Germline CDR1 and CDR2: SEHNR and FQNEAQ (reference sequence). The CDR3 covers 17 residues. The J segment lost 8 bases and the V segment lost 8 bases, leaving 19 bases of the junction unmatched. In nucleotides, the CDR3 is TGTGCCAGCGTACAGGAATTAGAGGGACTAGCCGTAGATGAGCAGTTCTTC. Encoded protein: CASVQELEGLAVDEQFF.

This chain connects TRBV10-3 to TRBJ2-1; D may correspond to TRBD1 or TRBD2 (6 bases each). V lost 5 bases to trimming and J lost 8 bases, with 16 bases between them. Germline V gene lookup returns CDR1 ENHRY and CDR2 SYGVKD. The CDR3 is 14 residues long. DNA for the CDR3: TGTGCCATCAGTCAAGGGGGGCCTGATTATGAGCAGTTCTTC. Protein product: CAISQGGPDYEQFF.

The J gene is TRBJ2-7, the V gene TRBV4-2; no firm D call. V was pared by 4 bases and J by 7 bases, with 11 bases between. This CDR3 contains 12 residues. Per germline, CDR1 LGHNA and CDR2 YNFKEQ. The CDR3 bases are TGTGCCAGCAGCCCCCCTTCGAGAGAGCAGTACTTC. Its translation: CASSPPSREQYF.

The chain couples TRBV9 to TRBJ2-2, with TRBD2 identical over 15 bases. Germline V gene lookup returns CDR1 SGDLS and CDR2 YYNGEE. The CDR3 length is 16 residues. Trimming took 4 bases from V and 10 from J; bases not matched to a gene: 8. The DNA for the CDR3 is TGTGCCAGCAGCCAACGGACTAGCGGGGGGGCCTTGGAGCTGTTTTTT. It translates to CASSQRTSGGALELFF.